Below, 7 T cell receptor beta chains from the same sample are listed, as sequenced in a study of CD8 T cells in Susac syndrome. The authors reverse transcribed roughly 0.5 to 1 ug RNA with random hexamers. TCRdb used MiXCR to reprocess the immunoSEQ multiplex PCR reads, holding one entry per CDR3 protein. The sample lists 150,000 to 200,000 distinct CDR3 sequences, around 94% occurring once. The sequenced material came from CD4+ T cells from PBMCs. The receptors were sampled from a human donor in good health.

The chain joins TRBV28 to TRBJ2-3; D is tentatively TRBD1 or TRBD2 (5 bases each). The CDR3 runs 18 residues. V lost 5 bases to trimming and J lost 4 bases, with 25 bases between them. CDR1 MDHEN and CDR2 SYDVKM come from the germline V gene. CDR3 nucleotides: TGTGCCAGCAGTCAATACAGCCCCAGGGACCCTGGAGCAGATACGCAGTATTTT. It codes for CASSQYSPRDPGADTQYF. Drawing the rest from reference TRBV28 and TRBJ2-3, the complete variable domain is DVKVTQSSRYLVKRTGEKVFLECVQDMDHENMFWYRQDPGLGLRLIYFSYDVKMKEKGDIPEGYSVSREKKERFSLILESASTNQTSMYLCASSQYSPRDPGADTQYFGPGTRLTVL.

The rearrangement links TRBV4-3 to TRBJ1-1; D unclear. Looked up from germline, CDR1 is LGHNA and CDR2 is YSLEER. The V end was cut by 0 bases, the J end by 3 bases, with 8 bases between. The CDR3 has 14 residues. The CDR3 coding sequence is TGCGCCAGCAGCCAAGATGGGCGGTACACTGAAGCTTTCTTT. It is translated as CASSQDGRYTEAFF.

The gene calls are TRBV29-1 and TRBJ2-1, with unresolved D. CDR3 length: 12 residues. Germline assignment: CDR1 SQVTM and CDR2 ANQGSEA. Deletions cut 4 bases from V and 10 bases from J, with 14 bases between. In nucleotides, the CDR3 is TGCAGCGTTGCGACGGATCTGGGGGAGCAGTTCTTC. Its translation: CSVATDLGEQFF.

This chain links TRBV20-1 with TRBJ1-1; 9 bases map to TRBD1. Germline CDR1 DFQATT, CDR2 SNEGSKA (reference sequence). The CDR3 covers 12 residues. The trim removed 5 bases at V and 7 bases at J, leaving 5 bases unmatched. CDR3 residues: CSAPDRGYEAFF. CDR3 sequence (DNA): TGCAGTGCTCCTGACAGGGGGTATGAAGCTTTCTTT.

The chain has TRBV20-1 and TRBJ2-7; 7 bases match TRBD1. CDR1 and CDR2 (germline): DFQATT, SNEGSKA (reference sequence). Unmatched junction bases numbered 2, after V lost 5 bases and J lost 1 base. This CDR3 has 12 amino acids. The CDR3 protein is CSAGQVSYEQYF. The CDR3 DNA follows: TGCAGTGCTGGACAGGTTTCCTACGAGCAGTACTTC.

This chain links TRBV20-1 with TRBJ2-7; D remains ambiguous. Trimming took 0 bases from V and 6 from J, leaving 9 bases between them. Germline CDR1 is DFQATT and CDR2 is SNEGSKA (reference sequence). This CDR3 is built from 12 residues. CDR3 DNA: TGCAGTGCTAGAGATACAAGCGCCGAGCAGTACTTC. Amino acid sequence: CSARDTSAEQYF.

The count of this clonotype is one. This chain uses TRBV9 with TRBJ2-7; perhaps TRBD2 as D (7 bases). This CDR3 comprises 14 residues. The V end was cut by 3 bases, the J end by 1 base, with 11 bases between. Germline CDR1 reads SGDLS; CDR2 reads YYNGEE. CDR3 residues: CASSAEGGSYEQYF. The CDR3 DNA reads TGTGCCAGCAGCGCCGAGGGGGGGTCCTACGAGCAGTACTTC.